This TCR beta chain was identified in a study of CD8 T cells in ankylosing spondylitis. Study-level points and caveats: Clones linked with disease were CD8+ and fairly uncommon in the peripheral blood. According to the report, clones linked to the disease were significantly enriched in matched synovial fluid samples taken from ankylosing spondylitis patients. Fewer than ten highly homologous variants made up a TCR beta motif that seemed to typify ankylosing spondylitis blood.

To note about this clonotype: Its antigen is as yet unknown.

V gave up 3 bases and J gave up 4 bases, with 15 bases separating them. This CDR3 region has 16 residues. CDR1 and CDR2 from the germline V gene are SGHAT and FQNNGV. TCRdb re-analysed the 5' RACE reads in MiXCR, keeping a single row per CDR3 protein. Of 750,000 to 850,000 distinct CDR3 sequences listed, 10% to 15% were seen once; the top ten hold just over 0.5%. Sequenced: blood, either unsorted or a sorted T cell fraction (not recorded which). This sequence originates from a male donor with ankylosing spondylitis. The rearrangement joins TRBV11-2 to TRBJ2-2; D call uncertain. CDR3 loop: CASSLGTRRGTGELFF. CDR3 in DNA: TGTGCCAGCAGCTTGGGTACTCGACGAGGCACCGGGGAGCTGTTTTTT.